The 14 T cell receptor beta chains below all came from one sample that was sequenced in a study of shared clonotypes between healthy human individuals. The data were produced by immunoSEQ multiplex PCR, yet TCRdb's version contains in-frame clones alone and is incomplete. The table shows around 300,000 clones, with over 75% occurring only once. The sequenced sample consisted of memory CD8+ T cells sorted from blood. Described subset: CD45RO+ cells pooled with CCR7-negative TemRA cells. The source is a man between 18 and 35 years old in good health.

V gene TRBV7-2 combines with J gene TRBJ1-1; 9 bases map to TRBD1. Trimming cost V 5 bases and J 2 bases; bases outside gene matches: 6. CDR1 and CDR2 from the germline V gene are SGHTA and FQGNSA. This CDR3 comprises 15 residues. CDR3 DNA: TGTGCCAGCAGCGCGGGGACAGGGAAAAACACTGAAGCTTTCTTT. It specifies CASSAGTGKNTEAFF.

This clone appeared once. The CDR3 DNA reads TGTGCCAGCAGCGACCGGGACGGCCCTTGGGACACCATATATTTT. This translates into CASSDRDGPWDTIYF. This chain links TRBV9 with TRBJ1-3; D is possibly TRBD1 (5 bases). V was clipped by 3 bases and J by 8 bases, with 18 bases between them. This CDR3 has 15 amino acids. Germline V lookup: CDR1 SGDLS, CDR2 YYNGEE.

The chain carries TRBV1 and TRBJ2-2; the table names TRBD2, a call not compared with the DNA. TRBV1 is recorded as a pseudogene. The CDR3 contains 17 residues. The CDR3 loop reads CTSSQEPGLAGPGELFF. The CDR3 nucleotides read TGCACCAGCAGCCAAGAACCGGGACTAGCGGGGCCCGGGGAGCTGTTTTTT.

The V gene is TRBV7-8, the J gene TRBJ2-2, with 11 positions matching TRBD2. Trimming took 1 base from V and 4 from J; bases not matched to a gene: 5. There are 17 residues in the CDR3. The germline gives CDR1 SGHVS, CDR2 FQNEAQ. The CDR3 is CASSLEVAGGFTGELFF. The CDR3 DNA reads as TGTGCCAGCAGCTTAGAAGTAGCGGGAGGGTTCACCGGGGAGCTGTTTTTT.

This chain uses TRBV25-1 with TRBJ2-7; D is uncertain. V lost 3 bases to trimming and J lost 1 base, with 4 bases between them. The CDR3 length is 12 residues. Germline V gives CDR1 MGHDK, CDR2 SYGVNS. CDR3 sequence: CASSDGSYEQYF. The CDR3 coding sequence is TGTGCCAGCAGTGATGGTTCCTACGAGCAGTACTTC.

The chain employs TRBV7-8 and TRBJ1-5; TRBD1 matches at 10 bases. The V gene end was trimmed by 5 bases and the J gene end by 6 bases; junction bases not matched to a gene: 7. The CDR3 is made up of 15 amino acids. Germline V gene lookup returns CDR1 SGHVS and CDR2 FQNEAQ. This chain's CDR3 is CASSGGTGVFQPQHF. The CDR3 nucleotides are TGTGCCAGCAGCGGCGGGACAGGGGTATTTCAGCCCCAGCATTTT.

This rearrangement joins TRBV7-8 to TRBJ2-1; 9 bases match TRBD2. This CDR3 spans 14 amino acids. CDR1 SGHVS and CDR2 FQNEAQ come from the germline V gene. V dropped 4 bases and J dropped 7; count of bases not matched to a gene: 5. CDR3 nucleotides: TGTGCCAGCAGCTATAGCGGGGGAAGTAATGAGCAGTTCTTC. Its translation: CASSYSGGSNEQFF.

V gene TRBV10-2 combines with J gene TRBJ2-5; D is perhaps TRBD1 (5 bases). The CDR3 contains 15 residues. Trimming removed 2 bases from V and 5 bases from J, with 15 bases in between. Germline assignment: CDR1 WSHSY and CDR2 SAAADI. CDR3 in amino acids: CASSEGAPPWETQYF. The CDR3 DNA follows: TGCGCCAGCAGTGAGGGGGCGCCGCCTTGGGAGACCCAGTACTTC.

The V call is TRBV27, the J call TRBJ2-7, with 8 bases aligning to TRBD2. CDR1 is MNHEY and CDR2 is SMNVEV in the germline V gene (reference sequence). The ends lost 6 bases at V and 2 bases at J; junction bases unmatched: 9. The CDR3 spans 15 residues. The CDR3 nucleotides are TGTGCCAGCAGCCAAGGGGGACTAGTTCCCTACGAGCAGTACTTC. Protein sequence: CASSQGGLVPYEQYF.

The chain recombines TRBV6-1 with TRBJ2-7; D unclear. Looked up from germline, CDR1 is MNHNS and CDR2 is SASEGT. The length of the CDR3 is 13 residues. The ends were cut back, 2 bases at V and 4 bases at J, with 9 bases in the middle. DNA of the CDR3: TGTGCCAGCAGTGAATTACGGAGATACGAGCAGTACTTC. Amino acid sequence: CASSELRRYEQYF.

This clone has just a few counts. The genes are TRBV6-5 and TRBJ2-7; D may be TRBD1 (5 bases). Germline CDR1 is MNHEY and CDR2 is SVGAGI. The CDR3 spans 14 residues. Trimming cost V 5 bases and J 6 bases, with 17 bases left between them. CDR3 sequence: CASSHRWTPFEQYF. In DNA form, the CDR3 reads TGTGCCAGCAGTCACAGGTGGACCCCCTTCGAGCAGTACTTC.

This chain joins TRBV5-4 and TRBJ2-1; possible D gene TRBD1, 5 bases. Looked up from germline, CDR1 is SGHNT and CDR2 is YYREEE (reference sequence). The CDR3 covers 15 residues. Trimming took 3 bases from V and 4 from J, leaving 14 bases between them. CDR3 protein: CASSSRQKEYNEQFF. The CDR3 bases are TGTGCCAGCAGCTCAAGACAGAAGGAGTACAATGAGCAGTTCTTC.

The V and J genes are TRBV30 and TRBJ1-6; D may be TRBD1 (6 bases). The CDR3 is 13 amino acids. V lost 0 bases and J lost 10, with 10 bases in between. Germline loops: CDR1 GTSNPN, CDR2 SVGIG (reference sequence). The CDR3 coding sequence is TGTGCCTGGAGTGTACAGGGTGAGTCACCCCTCCACTTT. Encoded protein: CAWSVQGESPLHF. The entire variable domain, with the rest obtained from reference TRBV30 and TRBJ1-6, is as follows: SQTIHQWPATLVQPVGSPLSLECTVEGTSNPNLYWYRQAAGRGLQLLFYSVGIGQISSEVPQNLSASRPQDRQFILSSKKLLLSDSGFYLCAWSVQGESPLHFGNGTRLTVT.

The V and J genes are TRBV7-2 and TRBJ2-7, with 7 bases lining up with TRBD2. The ends lost 1 base at V and 5 bases at J; junction bases unmatched: 8. The CDR3 extends over 15 amino acids. The germline CDR1 and CDR2 sequences are SGHTA and FQGNSA. CDR3 amino acids: CASSLVGGRDDEQYF. CDR3 nucleotides: TGTGCCAGCAGCTTAGTTGGCGGGAGAGACGACGAGCAGTACTTC.